The T cell receptor beta chain under discussion was sequenced for a study of blood T cell repertoires in COVID-19. In the study overall: Sources were T cells, B-cell-depleted T cells, or PBMCs; the material itself was cDNA or gDNA.

Assignments of participants to cohorts depended upon their own reported clinical history. Each recovered donor of Cohort 3 presented with two negative PCRs, clearance, or symptom resolution. Trimming removed 0 bases from V and 9 bases from J, with 21 bases in between. This CDR3 region has 17 residues. The germline V gene has CDR1 MNHGY and CDR2 SVAAGI. Original handling: Amplified reference gene primers provided the basis for estimating nucleated cell counts. Some clones are missing from TCRdb's copy, which holds only in-frame ones; the method was immunoSEQ multiplex PCR. The V and J calls and clone size are taken from that table; D and trimming were inferred from the DNA. The profile shows 110,000 to 150,000 clones, 78% of them singletons.

Input material: PBMCs or T cells enriched from blood (not recorded which). The TCR was taken from a woman aged 50 to 60 who had recovered from COVID-19. The chain carries TRBV6-9 and TRBJ2-1; perhaps TRBD1 as D (6 bases). CDR3 amino acids: CASSYSRGSPIGGEQFF. In DNA form, the CDR3 reads TGTGCCAGCAGTTATTCAAGGGGGAGCCCAATCGGCGGTGAGCAGTTCTTC.